Listed below are T cell receptor beta chains from one sample, sequenced in a study of blood T cells in healthy people across ages. TCRdb re-derived calls from the 5' RACE reads in MiXCR, one entry per CDR3 protein. The sample consists of 1,100,000 or so distinct CDR3 sequences, over 35% of them appearing once. Material for sequencing was blood. These receptors originate from a woman aged 55-69 years in good health. Both conserved end residues are part of each CDR3. The D gene is left open where the match is weak. The listing skips clone size in some rows; elsewhere it reads once, few, many or a size class.

clone_size d_call j_call v_call cdr3_aa cdr3_nt
. . TRBJ2-7 TRBV6-1 CASSEGQKISYEQYF TGTGCCAGCAGTGAAGGACAGAAGATCTCCTACGAGCAGTACTTC
few TRBD1 TRBJ2-7 TRBV5-1 CASTRQGENEQYF TGCGCCAGCACGAGACAGGGAGAGAACGAGCAGTACTTC
. . TRBJ2-3 TRBV2 CASIDGKFSTDTQYF TGTGCCAGCATCGACGGGAAATTTAGCACAGATACGCAGTATTTT
few . TRBJ1-5 TRBV28 CASSLPGRRPQHF TGTGCCAGCAGCCTCCCCGGGCGTCGGCCCCAGCATTTT
. TRBD1 TRBJ1-6 TRBV2 CASSDGTGHSPLHF TGTGCCAGCAGCGATGGGACAGGCCATTCACCCCTCCACTTT
. . TRBJ2-3 TRBV6-4 CASSPDSKGGRTQYF TGTGCCAGCAGCCCGGACTCTAAGGGGGGAAGGACGCAGTATTTT
few . TRBJ1-2 TRBV6-5 CASSYSPGPAPTWGYTF TGTGCCAGCAGTTACTCGCCAGGCCCGGCCCCAACTTGGGGCTACACCTTC
. TRBD1 TRBJ1-1 TRBV18 CASSPETGANTEAFF TGTGCCAGCTCACCTGAGACAGGGGCGAACACTGAAGCTTTCTTT
. . TRBJ2-1 TRBV15 CATSIRRSTTHNEQFF TGTGCCACCAGCATAAGACGGAGTACAACGCACAATGAGCAGTTCTTC
. . TRBJ2-7 TRBV4-2 CASSQDGQRREQYF TGTGCCAGCAGCCAAGATGGGCAGAGGAGGGAGCAGTACTTC
few . TRBJ1-2 TRBV5-6 CASSPLEGPRYRLNYGYTF TGTGCCAGTAGCCCATTGGAAGGACCACGCTACCGACTAAACTATGGCTACACCTTC
few TRBD1 TRBJ2-1 TRBV27 CASSYWDRVYNEQFF TGTGCCAGCAGTTATTGGGACAGGGTTTACAATGAGCAGTTCTTC
many TRBD1 TRBJ1-4 TRBV6-1 CASSTGGDEKLFF TGTGCCAGCAGCACAGGGGGGGATGAAAAACTGTTTTTT
. . TRBJ1-2 TRBV3-1 CASSQRKPTGEDGYTF TGTGCCAGCAGCCAGAGGAAACCGACAGGTGAGGATGGCTACACCTTC
. TRBD2 TRBJ2-5 TRBV20-1 CSATPIGGASGRAGETQYF TGCAGTGCTACCCCCATCGGTGGGGCTAGCGGGAGGGCGGGGGAGACCCAGTACTTC
few . TRBJ1-2 TRBV20-1 CSADPDSANYGYTF TGCAGTGCTGATCCGGACAGCGCTAACTATGGCTACACCTTC
. TRBD2 TRBJ2-5 TRBV12-3/TRBV12-4 CASSLIAGGPLGEQYF TGTGCCAGCAGTTTAATAGCGGGAGGGCCTTTGGGAGAGCAGTACTTC
few . TRBJ2-1 TRBV27 CASTGKKRGALNNEQFF TGTGCCAGCACAGGAAAAAAGAGGGGAGCACTAAACAATGAGCAGTTCTTC
few . TRBJ2-4 TRBV4-2 CASSLSARSLSKNIQYF TGTGCCAGCAGCCTCAGCGCTCGGAGCCTTTCCAAAAACATTCAGTACTTC
. . TRBJ1-2 TRBV25-1 CASSERGTPNYGYTF TGTGCCAGCAGTGAAAGGGGAACACCAAACTATGGCTACACCTTC
. TRBD1 TRBJ1-1 TRBV6-7 CASSKTDRGPEAFF TGTGCCAGCAGCAAAACGGACAGGGGACCAGAAGCTTTCTTT
. . TRBJ1-2 TRBV12-3/TRBV12-4 CVSSSSPDSYGYTF TGTGTCAGCAGTTCCAGCCCCGACAGCTATGGCTACACCTTC
. . TRBJ2-1 TRBV29-1 CSVRRGGLQYNEQFF TGCAGCGTAAGGAGAGGTGGCCTTCAATACAATGAGCAGTTCTTC
few TRBD1 TRBJ1-2 TRBV5-1 CASGETGSYGYTF TGCGCCAGCGGCGAGACAGGGTCCTATGGCTACACCTTC
. TRBD1 TRBJ2-5 TRBV20-1 CSARDLRQGTETQYF TGCAGTGCTAGAGATCTTCGACAGGGGACGGAGACCCAGTACTTC
few . TRBJ2-1 TRBV6-1 CAYGGALNEQFF TGTGCCTACGGGGGAGCTCTCAATGAGCAGTTCTTC
few . TRBJ2-1 TRBV20-1 CSARDMGTSARYNEQFF TGCAGTGCTAGAGATATGGGGACCTCGGCAAGATACAATGAGCAGTTCTTC
. . TRBJ1-5 TRBV12-3/TRBV12-4 CASSPLGRSNQPQHF TGTGCCAGCAGCCCTCTCGGGCGTAGCAATCAGCCCCAGCATTTT
few . TRBJ2-5 TRBV27 CASSLWAFGDQETQYF TGTGCCAGCAGTTTATGGGCGTTTGGAGACCAAGAGACCCAGTACTTC
. . TRBJ2-5 TRBV6-5 CASSYFPRISGETQYF TGTGCCAGCAGTTACTTCCCCAGGATATCCGGGGAGACCCAGTACTTC
few . TRBJ2-5 TRBV21-1 CASSIRPRGVETQYF TGTGCCAGCAGCATTCGGCCGAGAGGGGTAGAGACCCAGTACTTC
. . TRBJ2-7 TRBV4-1 CASSQDRRLYEQYF TGCGCCAGCAGCCAAGACAGGAGACTTTACGAGCAGTACTTC
few . TRBJ1-1 TRBV7-2 CASSFTGNTEAFF TGTGCCAGCAGCTTCACAGGGAACACTGAAGCTTTCTTT
few . TRBJ2-1 TRBV6-1 CASSVGGITYNEQFF TGTGCCAGCAGTGTGGGCGGGATCACCTACAATGAGCAGTTCTTC
once TRBD2 TRBJ2-1 TRBV5-4 CASSPGTSGAGNEQFF TGTGCCAGCAGCCCCGGGACTAGCGGGGCGGGCAATGAGCAGTTCTTC
. . TRBJ2-3 TRBV6-4 CASSDSRGPRYTDTQYF TGTGCCAGCAGTGACTCGAGAGGCCCCAGGTACACAGATACGCAGTATTTT
. . TRBJ1-2 TRBV4-1 CASSPEGTRIYGYTF TGCGCCAGCAGCCCAGAGGGGACAAGAATCTATGGCTACACCTTC
few TRBD1 TRBJ2-3 TRBV5-6 CASSVETGVNTQYF TGTGCCAGCAGTGTAGAGACAGGGGTGAATACGCAGTATTTT
. . TRBJ2-7 TRBV7-3 CASSSQVGIEQYF TGTGCCAGCAGCTCTCAAGTGGGGATTGAGCAGTACTTC
once . TRBJ2-1 TRBV3-1 CASSRGDRPYNEQFF TGTGCCAGCAGCCGGGGGGACAGACCCTACAATGAGCAGTTCTTC